This TCR beta chain derives from a study of cytomegalovirus exposure and HLA in healthy donors. Study in general: An early data release held tens of millions of unique TCRs from HLA-typed donors.

Per germline, CDR1 SGHDT and CDR2 YYEEEE. Trimming removed 4 bases from V and 5 bases from J, with 16 bases in between. The CDR3 sequence is 14 residues long. PCR primers comprised 60 Vbeta and 13 Jbeta primers. The method was immunoSEQ multiplex PCR; TCRdb's version includes in-frame clones alone and lacks a portion of them. The sample carries 130,000 to 150,000 clones, about 78% recorded once. This clone was seen a handful of times. This clonotype originated in a man aged 40-55 years in good health and CMV-seropositive. Specimen: PBMCs. The chain carries TRBV5-6 and TRBJ2-7, with D possibly being TRBD2 (6 bases). The CDR3, as DNA: TGTGCCAGCAGCCGTAGGCGACTAGACAACGAGCAGTACTTC. Amino acids: CASSRRRLDNEQYF.